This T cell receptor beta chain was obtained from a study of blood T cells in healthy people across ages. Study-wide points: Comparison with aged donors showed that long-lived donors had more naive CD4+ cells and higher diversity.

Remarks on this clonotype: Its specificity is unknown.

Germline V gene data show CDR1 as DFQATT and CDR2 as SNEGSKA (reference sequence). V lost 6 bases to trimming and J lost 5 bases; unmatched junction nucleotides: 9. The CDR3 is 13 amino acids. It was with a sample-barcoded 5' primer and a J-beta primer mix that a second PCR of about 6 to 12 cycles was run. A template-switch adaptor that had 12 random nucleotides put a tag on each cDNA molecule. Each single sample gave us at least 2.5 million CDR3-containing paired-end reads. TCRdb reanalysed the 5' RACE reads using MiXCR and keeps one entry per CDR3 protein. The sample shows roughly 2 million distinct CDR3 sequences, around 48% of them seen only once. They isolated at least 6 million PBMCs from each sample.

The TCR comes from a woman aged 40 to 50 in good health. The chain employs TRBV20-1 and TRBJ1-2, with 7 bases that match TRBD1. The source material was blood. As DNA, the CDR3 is TGCAGTGCCATGACAGGGTATGGTTATGGCTACACCTTC. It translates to CSAMTGYGYGYTF.